This TCR beta chain is from a study of blood T cell repertoires in COVID-19 (dated by TCRdb to 2020 to 2021). Broadly, across the study: Samples from collaborators originated in the United States, Italy and Spain and spanned both the acute and convalescent phases of COVID-19. The material from the prospective study consisted of cDNA or gDNA derived from T cells, B-cell-depleted T cells, or PBMCs. The dataset comprised deeply sampled blood TCRbeta repertoires from subjects exposed to, actively infected with, or recovered from COVID-19. The repertoires were released in a freely available public database intended as a resource for research on the immune response to SARS-CoV-2. The samples were drawn from the first 160 participants of the ongoing ImmuneRACE study and from some 1,300 subjects provided by 6 global collaborators. The sample metadata nearly always contained a de-identified subject ID, COVID-19 status, age in years and sex. Where HLA class I and class II types were available, the types were taken from metadata supplied by the sample provider, not from assay-based typing.

A word on this clone: Its antigen remains unidentified. Per-base quality was not reported, and no clone a single base away is much larger than it.

Trimming accounts for 4 bases at V and 4 bases at J, while the number of junction bases matched to no gene is 7. Reading from cysteine to phenylalanine, the CDR3 counts 16 amino acids. Only CDR3 DNA is held: 48 bases, read in frame from base 1. Reading the germline V gene gives CDR1 MNHEY and CDR2 SVGAGI. TCRbeta CDR3 regions were amplified from genomic DNA using the immunoSEQ Assay, a bias-controlled multiplex PCR. The original pipeline was this. The number of nucleated cells in each sample was estimated from the amplification of reference gene primers within the assay. To quantify the absolute abundance of each unique TCRbeta CDR3 rearrangement, sequence reads were collapsed and filtered. For each sample, productive Simpson clonality was calculated as the square root of Simpson's diversity index over productive rearrangements. Drawn from immuneACCESS, this table holds only the in-frame rearrangements with V and J called that TCRdb kept. Clones are partly lost; checked studies trace under half to an unresolved V gene and leave the rest unexplained. V, J and clone size reflect that table, while D and trimming were determined from the DNA. The sample contains about 240,000 clones, over 80% of them found a single time. 1.5% to 2% of the sample goes to the ten largest clones.

A second Seattle source provided samples from volunteer blood donors who had recovered from COVID-19. Whole blood was collected in K2EDTA tubes by collaborating institutions according to the institutions' own protocols. For TCRbeta analysis, collaborator samples were shipped as frozen whole blood, as isolated PBMCs, or as DNA extracted from either sample type. What the work shows at the level of the full study, not this receptor alone: How much clinical and demographic metadata was included differed by source and by participant, and the metadata was provided uncurated.

The sequence is built from TRBV6-5 and TRBJ2-3; 11 junctional bases match TRBD2. This clonotype originated in a man aged 25-45 years who had recovered from COVID-19. The sequencing input was peripheral blood. The sequenced DNA: TGTGCCAGCAGTTCCCGACTAGCGGGGCTCGCAGATACGCAGTATTTT. It encodes CASSSRLAGLADTQYF.